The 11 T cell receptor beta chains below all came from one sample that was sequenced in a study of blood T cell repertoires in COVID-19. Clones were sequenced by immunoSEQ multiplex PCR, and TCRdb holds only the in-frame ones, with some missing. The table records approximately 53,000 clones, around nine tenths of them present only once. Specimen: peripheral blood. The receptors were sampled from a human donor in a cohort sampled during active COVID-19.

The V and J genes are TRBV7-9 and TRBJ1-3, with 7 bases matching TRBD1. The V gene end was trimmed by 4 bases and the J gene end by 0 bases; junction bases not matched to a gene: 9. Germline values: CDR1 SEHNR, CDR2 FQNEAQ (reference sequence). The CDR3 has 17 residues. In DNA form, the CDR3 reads TGTGCCAGCAGCTCTGGTGGACAGGCCAACTCTGGAAACACCATATATTTT. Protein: CASSSGGQANSGNTIYF. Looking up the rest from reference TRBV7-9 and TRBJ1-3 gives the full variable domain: DTGVSQNPRHKITKRGQNVTFRCDPISEHNRLYWYRQTLGQGPEFLTYFQNEAQLEKSRLLSDRFSAERPKGSFSTLEIQRTEQGDSAMYLCASSSGGQANSGNTIYFGEGSWLTVV.

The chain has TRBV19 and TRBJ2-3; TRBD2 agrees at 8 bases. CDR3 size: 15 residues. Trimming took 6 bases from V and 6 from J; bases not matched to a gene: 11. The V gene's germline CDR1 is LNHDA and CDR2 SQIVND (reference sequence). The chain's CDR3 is CASRSTSASTDTQYF. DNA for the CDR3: TGTGCCAGTAGATCGACTAGCGCTTCCACGGATACGCAGTATTTT.

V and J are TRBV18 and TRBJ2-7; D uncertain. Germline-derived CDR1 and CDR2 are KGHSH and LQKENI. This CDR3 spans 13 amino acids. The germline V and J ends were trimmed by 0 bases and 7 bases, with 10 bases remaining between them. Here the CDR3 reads CASSPPPVREQYV. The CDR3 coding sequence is TGTGCCAGCTCACCACCGCCCGTACGGGAGCAGTACGTC.

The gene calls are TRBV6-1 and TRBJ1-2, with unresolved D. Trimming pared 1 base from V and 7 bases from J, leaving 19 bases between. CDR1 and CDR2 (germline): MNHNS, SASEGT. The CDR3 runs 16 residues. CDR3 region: CASSEEAENSFGGYTF. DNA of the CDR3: TGTGCCAGCAGTGAAGAGGCGGAGAACTCATTTGGTGGCTACACCTTC.

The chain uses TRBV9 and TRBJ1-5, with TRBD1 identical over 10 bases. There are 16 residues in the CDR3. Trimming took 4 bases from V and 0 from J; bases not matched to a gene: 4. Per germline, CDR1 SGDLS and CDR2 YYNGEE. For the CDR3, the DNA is TGTGCCAGCAGCCCAGGGACAGGGGATAGCAATCAGCCCCAGCATTTT. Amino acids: CASSPGTGDSNQPQHF.

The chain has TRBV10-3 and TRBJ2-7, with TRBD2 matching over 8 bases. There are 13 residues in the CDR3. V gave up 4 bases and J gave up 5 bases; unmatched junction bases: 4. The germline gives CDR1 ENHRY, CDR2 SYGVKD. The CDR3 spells CAISARGGDEQYV. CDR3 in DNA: TGTGCCATCAGTGCCCGGGGGGGGGACGAGCAGTACGTC.

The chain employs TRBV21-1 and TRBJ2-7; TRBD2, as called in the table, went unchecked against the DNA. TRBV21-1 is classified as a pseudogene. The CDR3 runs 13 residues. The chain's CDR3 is CASRPSGSDEQYV. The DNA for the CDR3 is TGTGCCAGCCGTCCTAGCGGGAGTGACGAGCAGTACGTC.

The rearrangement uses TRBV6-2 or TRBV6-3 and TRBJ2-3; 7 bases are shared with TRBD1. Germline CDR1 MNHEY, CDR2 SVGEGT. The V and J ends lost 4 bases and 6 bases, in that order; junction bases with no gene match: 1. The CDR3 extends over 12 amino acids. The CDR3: CASSFRGDTQYF. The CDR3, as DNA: TGTGCCAGCAGTTTCAGGGGGGATACGCAGTATTTT.

In DNA form, the CDR3 reads TGCGCCAGCAGGTTGAATGGCCCCGTGCAGCGAGAGCAGTTCTTC. Its protein product is CASRLNGPVQREQFF. The gene calls are TRBV5-1 and TRBJ2-1; D is unclear. Germline assignment: CDR1 SGHRS and CDR2 YFSETQ. The CDR3 extends over 15 amino acids. V gave up 5 bases and J gave up 10 bases, with 22 bases separating them.

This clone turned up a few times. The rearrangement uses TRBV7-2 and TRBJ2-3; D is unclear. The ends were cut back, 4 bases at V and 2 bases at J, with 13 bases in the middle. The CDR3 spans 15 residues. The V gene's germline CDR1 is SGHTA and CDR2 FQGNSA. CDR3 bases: TGTGCCAGCAGCTCCCGCGGAGTCGACACAGATACGCAGTATTTT. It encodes CASSSRGVDTDTQYF.

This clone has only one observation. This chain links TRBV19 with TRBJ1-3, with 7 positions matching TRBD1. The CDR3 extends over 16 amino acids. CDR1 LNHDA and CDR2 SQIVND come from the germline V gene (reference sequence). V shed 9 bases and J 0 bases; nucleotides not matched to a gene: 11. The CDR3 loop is CASHKWGQSSGNTIYF. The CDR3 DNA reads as TGTGCCAGCCATAAATGGGGACAGAGCTCTGGAAACACCATATATTTT.